One TCR beta chain is described in this entry. Its antigen remains unknown. From germline, CDR1 is MNHEY and CDR2 SVGAGI. CDR3 length: 16 amino acids. After removal of 2 bases from V and 8 bases from J, the junction contained 9 bases not matched to a gene. The authors loaded around 200 ng DNA, 25,000 to 30,000 T cell genomes, into sorted-subset replicate PCRs. The assay was immunoSEQ multiplex PCR, and TCRdb's table has in-frame clones only and misses some. The sample holds around 2.1 million clones; about 92% are singletons and the top ten take under 2%. This sample stems from a study of shared clonotypes between healthy human individuals. Broader study findings: A handful of donors held about 5% of naive CD4 clonotypes in common.

Terminally differentiated effector memory CD45RA+ cells were excluded from the naive CD8 cells, which were CD45RO-negative and positively selected for CCR7. There were no recent acute infections or vaccinations among the donors, who were healthy HIV-negative adults. The V and J genes are TRBV6-5 and TRBJ2-1, with 10 positions matching TRBD2. The material sequenced was naive CD8+ T cells from PBMCs. This TCR was recovered from a man aged 18 to 29 in good health. Some clones in this sample may be carry-over from other donors' samples. Here the CDR3 reads CASSYAQREGPYEQFF. Written as DNA, the CDR3 is TGTGCCAGCAGTTACGCCCAGCGGGAGGGCCCCTATGAGCAGTTCTTC.